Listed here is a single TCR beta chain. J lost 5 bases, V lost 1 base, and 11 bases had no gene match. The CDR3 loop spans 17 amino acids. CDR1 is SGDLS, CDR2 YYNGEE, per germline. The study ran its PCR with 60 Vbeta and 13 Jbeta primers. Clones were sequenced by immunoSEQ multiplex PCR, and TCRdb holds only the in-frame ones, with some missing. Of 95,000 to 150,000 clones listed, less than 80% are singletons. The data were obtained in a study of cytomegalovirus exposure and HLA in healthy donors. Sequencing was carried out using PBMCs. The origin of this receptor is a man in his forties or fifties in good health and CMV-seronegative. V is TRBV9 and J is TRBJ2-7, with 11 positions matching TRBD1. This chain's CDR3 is CASSVPFRTGGCHEQYF. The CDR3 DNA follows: TGTGCCAGCAGCGTACCCTTTAGGACAGGGGGCTGTCACGAGCAGTACTTC.